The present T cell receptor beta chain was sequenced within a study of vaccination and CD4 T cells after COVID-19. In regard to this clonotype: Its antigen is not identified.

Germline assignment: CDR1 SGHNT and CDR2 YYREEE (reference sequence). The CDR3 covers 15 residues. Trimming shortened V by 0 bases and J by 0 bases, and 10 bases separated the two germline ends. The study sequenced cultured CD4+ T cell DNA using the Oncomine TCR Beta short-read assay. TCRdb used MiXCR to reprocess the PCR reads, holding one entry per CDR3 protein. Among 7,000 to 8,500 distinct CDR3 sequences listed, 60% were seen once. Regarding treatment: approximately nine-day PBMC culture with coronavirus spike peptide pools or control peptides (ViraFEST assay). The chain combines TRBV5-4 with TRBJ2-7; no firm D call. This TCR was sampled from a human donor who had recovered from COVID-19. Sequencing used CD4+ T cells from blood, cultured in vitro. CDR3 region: CASSLGVVTSYEQYF. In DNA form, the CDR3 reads TGTGCCAGCAGCTTGGGTGTCGTCACCTCCTACGAGCAGTACTTC.